These 32 T cell receptor beta chains share one sample of origin, sequenced in a study of blood T cell repertoires in COVID-19. Generated by immunoSEQ multiplex PCR, the TCRdb table keeps only in-frame clones and is missing some. The sample records approximately 300,000 clones, around 90% being singletons. The sample consisted of PBMCs or T cells enriched from blood (not recorded which). All receptors derive from a woman aged 18 to 35 with acute COVID-19.

This rearrangement joins TRBV28 to TRBJ1-2; TRBD1 agrees at 8 bases. With V trimmed by 6 bases and J by 9 bases, 12 bases remained unmatched. CDR3 length: 14 residues. Germline V gives CDR1 MDHEN, CDR2 SYDVKM. CDR3 loop: CASSLGQGPYSYTF. The CDR3 coding sequence is TGTGCCAGCAGCCTCGGACAGGGCCCGTATAGCTACACCTTC.

The chain joins TRBV27 to TRBJ2-3; 8 nucleotides match TRBD1. The CDR3 spans 18 residues. V lost 3 bases, J lost 9 bases, and 20 bases stayed unmatched. Germline V gene data show CDR1 as MNHEY and CDR2 as SMNVEV (reference sequence). CDR3 in DNA: TGTGCCAGCAGTTTGAGCCCCACCCGGGGACAGGCTGTTAGAACGCAGTATTTT. As protein: CASSLSPTRGQAVRTQYF.

The J gene is TRBJ1-6, the V gene TRBV7-9; 7 bases are shared with TRBD1. The CDR3 is 15 residues long. Looked up from germline, CDR1 is SEHNR and CDR2 is FQNEAQ (reference sequence). The V segment lost 2 bases and the J segment 10 bases; nucleotides outside the gene matches: 8. As DNA, the CDR3 is TGTGCCAGCAGCTTATCCGGGACAGAGGGGTCACCCCTCCACTTT. It translates to CASSLSGTEGSPLHF.

This clone was observed many times. The gene calls are TRBV19 and TRBJ2-1; 11 positions agree with TRBD2. With V trimmed by 3 bases and J by 3 bases, 1 base remained unmatched. From germline, CDR1 is LNHDA and CDR2 SQIVND (reference sequence). The length of the CDR3 is 15 residues. The CDR3 DNA sequence: TGTGCCAGTAGTATGACTAGCGGGAACTACAATGAGCAGTTCTTC. Amino acid sequence: CASSMTSGNYNEQFF.

V gene TRBV29-1 combines with J gene TRBJ2-7; tentatively, D is TRBD2 (6 bases). The CDR3 consists of 14 residues. Between the trimmed V and J ends, which lost 4 bases and 0 bases, there was a span of 13 bases. In germline, CDR1 is SQVTM, CDR2 ANQGSEA. CDR3 residues: CSVVIGTFSYEQYF. CDR3 in DNA: TGCAGCGTTGTCATCGGGACTTTCTCCTACGAGCAGTACTTC.

This chain uses TRBV28 with TRBJ2-2; D is perhaps TRBD2 (5 bases). Deletions cut 1 base from V and 6 bases from J, with 9 bases between. The germline V gene encodes CDR1 MDHEN and CDR2 SYDVKM. CDR3 size: 14 residues. CDR3 sequence (DNA): TGTGCCAGCAGTTTATTCACGGGGTCCGGGGAGCTGTTTTTT. It codes for CASSLFTGSGELFF.

The chain is built from TRBV5-1 and TRBJ1-2, with TRBD1 identical over 7 bases. The germline gives CDR1 SGHRS, CDR2 YFSETQ. The CDR3 sequence is 15 residues long. V shed 5 bases, J shed 8 bases, and the junction held 15 bases outside the gene matches. The CDR3 bases are TGCGCCAGCAGTCTTCCAGGAGAGGGGGCGCAGGGCTACACCTTC. Protein: CASSLPGEGAQGYTF. Drawing the rest from reference TRBV5-1 and TRBJ1-2, the complete variable domain is KAGVTQTPRYLIKTRGQQVTLSCSPISGHRSVSWYQQTPGQGLQFLFEYFSETQRNKGNFPGRFSGRQFSNSRSEMNVSTLELGDSALYLCASSLPGEGAQGYTFGSGTRLTVV.

V gene TRBV11-3 combines with J gene TRBJ1-1; TRBD1 is a possible D gene (5 bases). CDR3 length equals 15 residues. From germline, CDR1 is SGHNT and CDR2 YENEEA. V lost 2 bases, J lost 2 bases, and 12 bases lay in between. CDR3 coding DNA: TGTGCCAGCAGCTTAATTTACAGGCTAAACACTGAAGCTTTCTTT. Translated: CASSLIYRLNTEAFF.

DNA for the CDR3: TGCAGTGCACCACTATGGCGTGAGCAGTTCTTC. Residues: CSAPLWREQFF. The chain joins TRBV20-1 to TRBJ2-1; D not resolved. The CDR3 length is 11 residues. The germline V gene encodes CDR1 DFQATT and CDR2 SNEGSKA (reference sequence). Trimming removed 6 bases from V and 9 bases from J, with 12 bases in between.

The chain carries TRBV29-1 and TRBJ2-7; D is unclear. Trimming pared 5 bases from V and 5 bases from J, leaving 16 bases between. Germline V gene lookup returns CDR1 SQVTM and CDR2 ANQGSEA. The CDR3 is made up of 13 amino acids. For the CDR3, the DNA is TGCAGCGTTACCCTAAACCCCACTAACGAGCAGTACTTC. This encodes CSVTLNPTNEQYF.

The table lists this clone with a count of one. V usage is TRBV28 and J usage is TRBJ1-1; a weak D match, TRBD1 (5 bases). Germline values: CDR1 MDHEN, CDR2 SYDVKM. The CDR3 runs to 15 residues. The V and J ends lost 10 bases and 0 bases respectively, with 18 bases between them. CDR3 sequence: CATVQGTPMNTEAFF. Written as DNA, the CDR3 is TGTGCCACCGTCCAGGGCACCCCCATGAACACTGAAGCTTTCTTT.

The chain couples TRBV25-1 to TRBJ2-7, with a tentative D call TRBD2 (6 bases). The CDR3 spans 14 residues. The germline V gene encodes CDR1 MGHDK and CDR2 SYGVNS. Trimming removed 1 base from V and 3 bases from J, with 10 bases in between. The CDR3 region is CASSEWGDNYEQYF. The CDR3, as DNA: TGTGCCAGCAGTGAATGGGGGGATAACTACGAGCAGTACTTC.

The chain uses TRBV29-1 and TRBJ2-4; 9 bases map to TRBD1. CDR3 length equals 13 residues. V was clipped by 3 bases and J by 8 bases; unmatched bases: 5. Germline CDR1 and CDR2: SQVTM and ANQGSEA. Written as DNA, the CDR3 is TGCAGCGTTGACACAGGGGGCGCGGACATTCAGTACTTC. Residues: CSVDTGGADIQYF.

The chain employs TRBV29-1 and TRBJ1-1, with D possibly TRBD1 on 6 matching bases. The V end was cut by 2 bases, the J end by 1 base, with 14 bases between. CDR3 size: 15 residues. Germline V gene sequence: CDR1 SQVTM, CDR2 ANQGSEA. The CDR3 is CSVEKVTGRNTEAFF. The CDR3 nucleotides read TGCAGCGTTGAAAAAGTAACAGGGAGGAACACTGAAGCTTTCTTT.

The chain's CDR3 is CATSSDRGHEQYF. For the CDR3, the DNA is TGTGCCACCAGCAGTGACAGGGGGCACGAGCAGTACTTC. V gene TRBV15 combines with J gene TRBJ2-7, with TRBD1 matching over 10 bases. The CDR3 contains 13 residues. Germline CDR1 reads LNHNV; CDR2 reads YYDKDF (reference sequence). After removal of 3 bases from V and 5 bases from J, the junction contained 1 base not matched to a gene.

The chain employs TRBV2 and TRBJ2-7, with 8 bases fitting TRBD1. The V gene end was trimmed by 6 bases and the J gene end by 5 bases; junction bases not matched to a gene: 12. Germline V lookup: CDR1 SNHLY, CDR2 FYNNEI. The CDR3 covers 15 residues. CDR3 sequence reads: CASRTPQGASDEQYF. DNA of the CDR3: TGTGCCAGCAGGACCCCCCAGGGGGCCAGTGACGAGCAGTACTTC.

J is TRBJ2-3 and V is TRBV3-1 (or the pseudogene TRBV3-2); 11 bases align to TRBD2. The CDR3 runs 19 residues. Germline-derived CDR1 and CDR2 are LGHDT and YNNKEL (reference sequence). V lost 0 bases, J lost 1 base, and 9 bases stayed unmatched. The chain's CDR3 is CASSQELTSGNLGTDTQYF. The CDR3 region has the DNA TGTGCCAGCAGCCAAGAATTGACTAGCGGGAATCTGGGCACAGATACGCAGTATTTT.

J is TRBJ2-7 and V is TRBV3-1 (or the pseudogene TRBV3-2); 9 nucleotides agree with TRBD1. Trimming at V came to 3 bases and at J to 2 bases, leaving 2 bases not matched to a gene. The CDR3 totals 14 residues. From germline, CDR1 is LGHDT and CDR2 YNNKEL (reference sequence). CDR3 sequence reads: CASSHGQGTYEQYF. The CDR3 DNA is TGTGCCAGCAGCCACGGACAGGGGACCTACGAGCAGTACTTC.

The chain couples TRBV19 to TRBJ2-1; a possible D gene is TRBD1 (6 bases). The V end lost 5 bases, the J end lost 1 base, and 18 bases lay between the germline ends. In germline, CDR1 is LNHDA, CDR2 SQIVND (reference sequence). The CDR3 has 17 residues. The CDR3 nucleotides are TGTGCCAGTAGTCACCCTCCAGGGGAAGCTTCCTACAATGAGCAGTTCTTC. Translated: CASSHPPGEASYNEQFF.

V is TRBV7-9 and J is TRBJ2-7, with 12 bases aligning to TRBD2. The J segment lost 0 bases and the V segment lost 5 bases, leaving 11 bases of the junction unmatched. This CDR3 is built from 18 residues. Germline CDR1 SEHNR, CDR2 FQNEAQ (reference sequence). CDR3 bases: TGTGCCAGCAGCAACGGACGGACTAGCGGGATACCCTCCTACGAGCAGTACTTC. This translates into CASSNGRTSGIPSYEQYF. Full variable domain (remainder filled in from reference TRBV7-9 and TRBJ2-7): DTGVSQNPRHKITKRGQNVTFRCDPISEHNRLYWYRQTLGQGPEFLTYFQNEAQLEKSRLLSDRFSAERPKGSFSTLEIQRTEQGDSAMYLCASSNGRTSGIPSYEQYFGPGTRLTVT.

V is TRBV19 and J is TRBJ1-6, with a tentative D call TRBD1 (6 bases). Germline V lookup: CDR1 LNHDA, CDR2 SQIVND (reference sequence). The germline V and J ends were trimmed by 7 bases and 8 bases, with 15 bases remaining between them. The CDR3 runs to 14 residues. CDR3 sequence reads: CASTPGRGYSPLHF. The CDR3, as DNA: TGTGCCAGTACCCCGGGCAGGGGATATTCACCCCTCCACTTT.

The V call is TRBV30, the J call TRBJ2-1, with 12 bases lining up with TRBD2. Per the germline V gene, CDR1 is GTSNPN and CDR2 is SVGIG (reference sequence). V gave up 1 base and J gave up 5 bases; unmatched junction bases: 0. The CDR3 runs 14 residues. CDR3 sequence reads: CAWSGLAGDNEQFF. The CDR3 bases are TGTGCCTGGAGTGGACTAGCGGGGGACAATGAGCAGTTCTTC.

The chain carries TRBV5-1 and TRBJ2-3; the match to TRBD2 covers 10 bases. CDR1 SGHRS and CDR2 YFSETQ come from the germline V gene. CDR3 size: 15 residues. V shed 5 bases, J shed 4 bases, and the junction held 7 bases outside the gene matches. CDR3 loop: CASSALAGAADTQYF. The CDR3 DNA follows: TGCGCCAGCAGTGCTCTAGCGGGAGCCGCAGATACGCAGTATTTT.

The chain employs TRBV4-1 and TRBJ2-6, with D perhaps TRBD1 (6 bases). The CDR3 covers 19 residues. Germline V lookup: CDR1 MGHRA, CDR2 YSYEKL. The ends were cut back, 0 bases at V and 0 bases at J, with 15 bases in the middle. CDR3 sequence: CASSQDRGQWISGANVLTF. In DNA, the CDR3 is TGCGCCAGCAGCCAAGATCGAGGACAGTGGATCTCTGGGGCCAACGTCCTGACTTTC.

The chain uses TRBV4-1 and TRBJ2-1, with 10 bases aligning to TRBD1. With 1 base clipped from V and 5 bases from J, the junction kept 2 bases outside the gene matches. The germline V gene encodes CDR1 MGHRA and CDR2 YSYEKL. The CDR3 totals 15 residues. As DNA, the CDR3 is TGCGCCAGCAGCCAAGCGACAGGGGGCAACAATGAGCAGTTCTTC. Translation: CASSQATGGNNEQFF.

V usage is TRBV5-1 and J usage is TRBJ2-5; TRBD1 agrees at 7 bases. There are 17 residues in the CDR3. V trimming: 0 bases; J trimming: 0 bases; junction bases outside the gene matches: 8. Germline CDR1 and CDR2: SGHRS and YFSETQ. This CDR3 is CASSLEEGTAYQETQYF. The CDR3 coding sequence is TGCGCCAGCAGCTTGGAAGAAGGGACAGCGTACCAAGAGACCCAGTACTTC.

The rearrangement uses TRBV9 and TRBJ1-1; perhaps TRBD1 as D (6 bases). Germline loops: CDR1 SGDLS, CDR2 YYNGEE. This CDR3 has 14 residues. V lost 3 bases to trimming and J lost 5 bases, with 14 bases between them. CDR3 loop: CASSGARQETEAFF. Here the CDR3 DNA reads TGTGCCAGCAGCGGGGCGAGACAGGAGACTGAAGCTTTCTTT.

The gene calls are TRBV5-1 and TRBJ1-5; D not resolved. This CDR3 spans 14 amino acids. V lost 4 bases to trimming and J lost 7 bases, with 15 bases between them. Per the germline V gene, CDR1 is SGHRS and CDR2 is YFSETQ. CDR3 protein: CASSLVPEGQPQHF. Here the CDR3 DNA reads TGCGCCAGCAGCCTAGTTCCAGAGGGACAGCCCCAGCATTTT.

This sequence joins TRBV28 and TRBJ2-7; 8 bases are shared with TRBD2. J gave up 2 bases and V 7 bases, and 10 bases lay outside the gene matches. This CDR3 region has 15 residues. Germline assignment: CDR1 MDHEN and CDR2 SYDVKM. As DNA, the CDR3 is TGTGCCAGCACCGTGAGCGGGAGTCCTACCTACGAGCAGTACTTC. It yields the protein CASTVSGSPTYEQYF.

The chain couples TRBV29-1 to TRBJ2-7, with TRBD1 identical over 9 bases. Germline CDR1 reads SQVTM; CDR2 reads ANQGSEA. J gave up 2 bases and V 6 bases, and 5 bases lay outside the gene matches. The CDR3 totals 13 residues. The chain's CDR3 is CSVGQGEPYEQYF. The CDR3, as DNA: TGCAGCGTGGGACAGGGAGAACCCTACGAGCAGTACTTC.

This clone was detected a few times. A junction boundary mismatches the germline segment, possibly from a read error. The chain uses TRBV7-7 and TRBJ2-3, with 7 bases that match TRBD1. Per the germline V gene, CDR1 is SSHAT and CDR2 is FNYEAQ (reference sequence). The CDR3 consists of 15 residues. The CDR3 reads CASSLGDSSTDTQYF. The CDR3 region has the DNA TGTGCTAGCAGCTTAGGGGACAGTTCAACAGATACGCAGTATTTT.

The CDR3 nucleotides are TGTGCCAGCAGTTTCCGGGACAGGGGAGGACGATATGGCTACACCTTC. Protein sequence: CASSFRDRGGRYGYTF. The V call is TRBV27, the J call TRBJ1-2, with 10 bases that match TRBD1. J gave up 5 bases and V 3 bases, and 9 bases lay outside the gene matches. Per germline, CDR1 MNHEY and CDR2 SMNVEV (reference sequence). CDR3 length equals 16 residues.